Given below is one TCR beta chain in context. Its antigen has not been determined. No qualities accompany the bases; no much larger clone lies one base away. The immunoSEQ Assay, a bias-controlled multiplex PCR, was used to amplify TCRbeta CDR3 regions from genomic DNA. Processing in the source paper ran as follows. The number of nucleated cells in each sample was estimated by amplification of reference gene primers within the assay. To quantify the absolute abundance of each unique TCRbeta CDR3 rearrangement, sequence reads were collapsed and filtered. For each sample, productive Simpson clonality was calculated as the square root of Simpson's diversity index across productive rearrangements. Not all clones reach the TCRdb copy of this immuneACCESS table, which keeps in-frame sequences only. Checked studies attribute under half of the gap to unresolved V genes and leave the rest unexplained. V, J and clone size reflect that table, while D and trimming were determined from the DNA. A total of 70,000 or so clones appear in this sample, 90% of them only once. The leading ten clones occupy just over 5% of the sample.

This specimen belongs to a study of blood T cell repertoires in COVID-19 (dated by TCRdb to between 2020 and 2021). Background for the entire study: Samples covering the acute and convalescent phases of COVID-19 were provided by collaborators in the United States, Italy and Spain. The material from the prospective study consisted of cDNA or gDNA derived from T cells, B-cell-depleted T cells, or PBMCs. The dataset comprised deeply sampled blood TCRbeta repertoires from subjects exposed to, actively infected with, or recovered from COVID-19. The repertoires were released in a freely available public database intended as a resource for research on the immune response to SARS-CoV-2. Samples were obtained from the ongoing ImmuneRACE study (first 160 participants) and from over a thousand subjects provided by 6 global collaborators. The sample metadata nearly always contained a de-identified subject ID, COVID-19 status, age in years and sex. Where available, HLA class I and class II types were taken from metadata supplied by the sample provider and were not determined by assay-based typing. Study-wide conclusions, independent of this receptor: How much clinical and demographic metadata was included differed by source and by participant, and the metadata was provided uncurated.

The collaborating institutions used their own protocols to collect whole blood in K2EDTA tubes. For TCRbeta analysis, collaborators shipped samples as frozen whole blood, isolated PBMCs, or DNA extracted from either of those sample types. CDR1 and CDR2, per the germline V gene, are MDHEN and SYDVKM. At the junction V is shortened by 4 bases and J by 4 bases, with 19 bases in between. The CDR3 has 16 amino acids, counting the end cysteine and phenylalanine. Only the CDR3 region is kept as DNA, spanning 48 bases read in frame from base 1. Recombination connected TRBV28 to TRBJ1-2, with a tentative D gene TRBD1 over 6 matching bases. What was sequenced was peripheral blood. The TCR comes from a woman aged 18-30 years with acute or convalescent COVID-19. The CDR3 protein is CASSSPFGQMSYGYTF. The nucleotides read TGTGCCAGCAGTTCCCCCTTCGGACAGATGTCCTATGGCTACACCTTC.